Following are 21 T cell receptor beta chains from one sample sequenced in a study of blood T cell repertoires in COVID-19. Sequencing was performed with immunoSEQ multiplex PCR; in TCRdb, only in-frame clones are kept and a portion is missing. The table shows a few hundred thousand clones, with 70% to 90% occurring only once. The sequenced sample was peripheral blood. Source of these receptors: a woman aged 55-70 years with acute or convalescent COVID-19.

This sequence joins TRBV7-9 and TRBJ2-1; 7 bases match TRBD1. V lost 3 bases, J lost 8 bases, and 10 bases stayed unmatched. The V gene's germline CDR1 is SEHNR and CDR2 FQNEAQ (reference sequence). The CDR3 totals 15 residues. DNA of the CDR3: TGTGCCAGCAGCTTCATAAGACAGGGTATCCATGAGCAGTTCTTC. Its translation is CASSFIRQGIHEQFF. The full variable domain, completed using reference TRBV7-9 and TRBJ2-1, is DTGVSQNPRHKITKRGQNVTFRCDPISEHNRLYWYRQTLGQGPEFLTYFQNEAQLEKSRLLSDRFSAERPKGSFSTLEIQRTEQGDSAMYLCASSFIRQGIHEQFFGPGTRLTVL.

The chain uses TRBV6-6 and TRBJ2-1; 10 bases fit TRBD2. Germline V CDR1 and CDR2: MNHNY, SVGAGI (reference sequence). Germline trimming cut 6 bases from V and 4 bases from J; bases unmatched to any gene: 21. The CDR3 runs to 20 residues. As DNA, the CDR3 is TGTGCCAGCAGCTCTTCCCCCCTGCAAGCGGGGGGGCGAAATTACAATGAGCAGTTCTTC. It is translated as CASSSSPLQAGGRNYNEQFF.

V is TRBV7-9 and J is TRBJ2-3; TRBD2 matches at 10 bases. From germline, CDR1 is SEHNR and CDR2 FQNEAQ (reference sequence). This CDR3 comprises 14 residues. Germline trimming cut 4 bases from V and 5 bases from J; bases unmatched to any gene: 3. The DNA for the CDR3 is TGTGCCAGCAGCTCGGCTAGCGGGGGAGATACGCAGTATTTT. Translation gives CASSSASGGDTQYF.

V usage is TRBV9 and J usage is TRBJ1-6, with 9 bases lining up with TRBD1. The CDR3 loop spans 15 amino acids. Germline CDR1 is SGDLS and CDR2 is YYNGEE. The J segment lost 7 bases and the V segment lost 3 bases, leaving 5 bases of the junction unmatched. The CDR3 protein is CASSGTTGGNSPLHF. The CDR3 DNA reads TGTGCCAGCAGCGGGACGACAGGGGGAAATTCACCCCTCCACTTT.

The V and J genes are TRBV7-2 and TRBJ2-2; perhaps TRBD2 as D (5 bases). The CDR3 runs 17 residues. Germline-derived CDR1 and CDR2 are SGHTA and FQGNSA. V lost 1 base and J lost 3, with 15 bases in between. This chain's CDR3 is CASSLDHKGSYTGELFF. For the CDR3, the DNA is TGTGCCAGCAGCTTAGACCACAAAGGGAGTTACACCGGGGAGCTGTTTTTT.

This clone is a singleton in its sample. The chain couples TRBV28 to TRBJ1-5; TRBD1 might be the D (5 bases). In germline, CDR1 is MDHEN, CDR2 SYDVKM. The V end was cut by 6 bases, the J end by 6 bases, with 18 bases between. CDR3 length equals 15 residues. CDR3 coding DNA: TGTGCCAGCAGCTCAGACAGCCGATGGGTTCAGCCCCAGCATTTT. Translating gives CASSSDSRWVQPQHF.

This clone was detected only once. This sequence joins TRBV18 and TRBJ2-2, with D perhaps TRBD2 (5 bases). The V gene lost 3 bases and the J gene lost 2 bases, with 13 bases spanning the gap. The CDR3 covers 16 residues. The germline gives CDR1 KGHSH, CDR2 LQKENI. The DNA of the CDR3 is TGTGCCAGCTCACCCGAAGGGAGAATCAACACCGGGGAGCTGTTTTTT. Translation gives CASSPEGRINTGELFF.

V usage is TRBV18 and J usage is TRBJ1-5, with 7 bases aligning to TRBD1. The CDR3 covers 14 residues. Trimming took 4 bases from V and 2 from J; bases not matched to a gene: 2. Germline CDR1 is KGHSH and CDR2 is LQKENI. The CDR3 nucleotides are TGTGCCAGCTCACGCGGGACAGGCAATCAGCCCCAGCATTTT. Translated, it gives CASSRGTGNQPQHF.

This clone is a singleton in its sample. This chain links TRBV6-5 with TRBJ1-4, with 9 bases lining up with TRBD1. This CDR3 is 13 amino acids long. With 2 bases clipped from V and 10 bases from J, the junction kept 2 bases outside the gene matches. Germline values: CDR1 MNHEY, CDR2 SVGAGI. This chain's CDR3 is CASSYEDRGKLFF. As DNA, the CDR3 is TGTGCCAGCAGTTACGAGGACAGGGGAAAACTGTTTTTT.

V and J are TRBV5-4 and TRBJ1-6, with D possibly TRBD1 on 6 matching bases. Germline V CDR1 and CDR2: SGHNT, YYREEE (reference sequence). This CDR3 has 14 residues. The V end lost 4 bases, the J end lost 7 bases, and 12 bases lay between the germline ends. The CDR3 sequence is CASSDTGINSPLHF. CDR3 DNA sequence: TGTGCCAGCAGCGATACAGGGATAAATTCACCCCTCCACTTT.

The chain employs TRBV2 and TRBJ2-3; 7 bases line up with TRBD2. With V trimmed by 6 bases and J by 2 bases, 11 bases remained unmatched. Germline V CDR1 and CDR2: SNHLY, FYNNEI. CDR3 length equals 16 residues. CDR3 DNA: TGTGCCAGCAGGGCATCGGGACTACTTTACACAGATACGCAGTATTTT. It specifies CASRASGLLYTDTQYF.

This chain connects TRBV5-1 to TRBJ2-5, with 12 positions matching TRBD1. This CDR3 comprises 16 residues. V was clipped by 7 bases and J by 5 bases; unmatched bases: 12. The germline V gene has CDR1 SGHRS and CDR2 YFSETQ. CDR3 coding DNA: TGCGCCAGCGGACAACGGGGACAGGGGGCCTGGGAGACCCAGTACTTC. Translating gives CASGQRGQGAWETQYF.

The count of this clone is one. The chain has TRBV28 and TRBJ1-2, with TRBD1 matching over 10 bases. The germline CDR1 and CDR2 sequences are MDHEN and SYDVKM. CDR3 length: 15 amino acids. The junction had 9 bases not matched to a gene; V was cut back by 7 bases and J by 4 bases. This CDR3 reads CASTETGTGAYGYTF. CDR3 nucleotide sequence: TGTGCCAGCACCGAAACCGGGACAGGGGCCTATGGCTACACCTTC.

This chain uses TRBV7-3 with TRBJ1-6; 10 positions agree with TRBD1. The germline V gene has CDR1 SGHTA and CDR2 FQGTGA. J was trimmed by 3 bases and V by 4 bases; bases with no gene match: 3. This CDR3 is 16 amino acids long. CDR3 sequence reads: CASSSRTGGYNSPLHF. The CDR3 bases are TGTGCCAGCAGCTCTCGGACAGGGGGCTATAATTCACCCCTCCACTTT.

This chain joins TRBV10-2 and TRBJ1-1; tentative D call: TRBD1 (5 bases). V was pared by 4 bases and J by 0 bases, with 21 bases between. The CDR3 runs to 18 residues. CDR1 is WSHSY, CDR2 SAAADI, per germline. The CDR3 is CASSGAVRAGSMNTEAFF. The CDR3 coding sequence is TGCGCCAGCAGTGGCGCCGTCAGGGCTGGTTCAATGAACACTGAAGCTTTCTTT.

This sequence joins TRBV5-8 and TRBJ2-2; 8 bases are a match to TRBD2. The junction had 7 bases not matched to a gene; V was cut back by 2 bases and J by 4 bases. The V gene's germline CDR1 is SGHTS and CDR2 YDEGEE. The CDR3 covers 16 residues. CDR3 in amino acids: CASSLAGADITGELFF. The CDR3 DNA follows: TGTGCCAGCAGCTTAGCGGGAGCTGATATCACCGGGGAGCTGTTTTTT.

The gene calls are TRBV7-9 and TRBJ1-4; tentative D call: TRBD1 (6 bases). This CDR3 spans 15 amino acids. V gave up 1 base and J gave up 8 bases, with 14 bases separating them. The germline V gene has CDR1 SEHNR and CDR2 FQNEAQ (reference sequence). CDR3 amino acids: CASSLGEGDKEKLFF. The CDR3 DNA is TGTGCCAGCAGCTTAGGGGAGGGGGATAAGGAAAAACTGTTTTTT.

The V gene is TRBV27, the J gene TRBJ2-3; D is possibly TRBD2 (6 bases). V gave up 8 bases and J gave up 6 bases, with 12 bases separating them. CDR1 is MNHEY, CDR2 SMNVEV, per germline (reference sequence). This CDR3 spans 12 amino acids. The CDR3 sequence is CASSGVQDTQYF. The CDR3 region has the DNA TGTGCCAGCTCGGGGGTACAGGATACGCAGTATTTT.

J is TRBJ2-7 and V is TRBV27; D perhaps matches TRBD1 (5 bases). The CDR3 sequence is 15 residues long. V dropped 5 bases and J dropped 3 bases, with 17 bases sitting between them. Germline-derived CDR1 and CDR2 are MNHEY and SMNVEV (reference sequence). The CDR3 sequence is CASSEQVLGHYEQYF. Written as DNA, the CDR3 is TGTGCCAGCAGTGAACAGGTTTTAGGGCACTACGAGCAGTACTTC.

The V call is TRBV27, the J call TRBJ1-3, with D possibly being TRBD1 (6 bases). CDR3 size: 15 residues. V was cut by 5 bases and J by 4 bases, with 15 bases left in between. Germline values: CDR1 MNHEY, CDR2 SMNVEV (reference sequence). CDR3 in amino acids: CASSPTGTWGNTIYF. The CDR3, as DNA: TGTGCCAGCAGTCCCACAGGGACGTGGGGAAACACCATATATTTT.

The rearrangement links TRBV10-3 to TRBJ1-2, with 7 bases aligning to TRBD1. V shed 7 bases, J shed 6 bases, and the junction held 5 bases outside the gene matches. This CDR3 is built from 12 residues. The germline CDR1 and CDR2 sequences are ENHRY and SYGVKD. DNA of the CDR3: TGTGCCATCACCCCAACAGGGGATGGCTACACCTTC. Amino acid sequence: CAITPTGDGYTF.